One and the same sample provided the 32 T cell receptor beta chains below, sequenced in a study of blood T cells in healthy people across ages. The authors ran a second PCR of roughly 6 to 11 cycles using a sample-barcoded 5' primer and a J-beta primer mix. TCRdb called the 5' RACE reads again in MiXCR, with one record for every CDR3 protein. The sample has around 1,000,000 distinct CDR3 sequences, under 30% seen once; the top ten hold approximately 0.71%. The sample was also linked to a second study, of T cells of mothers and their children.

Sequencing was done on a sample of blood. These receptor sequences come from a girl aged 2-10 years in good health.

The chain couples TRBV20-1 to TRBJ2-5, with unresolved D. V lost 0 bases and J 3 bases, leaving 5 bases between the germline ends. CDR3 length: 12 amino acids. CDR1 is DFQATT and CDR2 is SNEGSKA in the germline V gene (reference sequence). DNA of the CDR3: TGCAGTGCTAGAGATGCTGAAGAGACCCAGTACTTC. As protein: CSARDAEETQYF.

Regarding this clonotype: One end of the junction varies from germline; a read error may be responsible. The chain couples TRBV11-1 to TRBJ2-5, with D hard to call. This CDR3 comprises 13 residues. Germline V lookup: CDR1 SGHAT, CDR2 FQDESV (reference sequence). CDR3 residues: CASSLELYNEPFF. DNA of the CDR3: TGTGCCAGCAGCTTGGAACTATACAATGAGCCGTTCTTC.

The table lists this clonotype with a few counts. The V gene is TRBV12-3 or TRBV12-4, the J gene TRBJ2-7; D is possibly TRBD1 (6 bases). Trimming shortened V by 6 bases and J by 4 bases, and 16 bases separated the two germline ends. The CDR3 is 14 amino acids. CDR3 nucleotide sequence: TGTGCCAGCAGCCAGGCCGGACAGAGGTACGAGCAGTACTTC. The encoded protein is CASSQAGQRYEQYF.

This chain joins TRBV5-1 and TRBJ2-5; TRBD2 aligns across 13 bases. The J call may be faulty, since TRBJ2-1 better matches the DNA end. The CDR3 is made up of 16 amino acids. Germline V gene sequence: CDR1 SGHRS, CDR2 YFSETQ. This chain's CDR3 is CASSLAWTSGRNEQFF. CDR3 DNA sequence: TGCGCCAGCAGCTTGGCCTGGACTAGCGGGAGAAATGAGCAGTTCTTC.

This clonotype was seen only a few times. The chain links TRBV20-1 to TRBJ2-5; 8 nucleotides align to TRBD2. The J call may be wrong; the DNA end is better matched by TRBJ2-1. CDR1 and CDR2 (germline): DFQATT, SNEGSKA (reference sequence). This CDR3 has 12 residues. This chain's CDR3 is CSARPGLEQQFF. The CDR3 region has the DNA TGCAGTGCCAGACCGGGACTAGAGCAGCAGTTCTTC.

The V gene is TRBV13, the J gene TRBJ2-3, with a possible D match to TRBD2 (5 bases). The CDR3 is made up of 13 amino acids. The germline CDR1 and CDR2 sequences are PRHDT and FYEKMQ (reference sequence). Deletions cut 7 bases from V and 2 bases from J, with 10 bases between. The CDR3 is CASKEGPTDTQYF. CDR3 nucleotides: TGTGCCAGCAAAGAGGGCCCCACAGATACGCAGTATTTT.

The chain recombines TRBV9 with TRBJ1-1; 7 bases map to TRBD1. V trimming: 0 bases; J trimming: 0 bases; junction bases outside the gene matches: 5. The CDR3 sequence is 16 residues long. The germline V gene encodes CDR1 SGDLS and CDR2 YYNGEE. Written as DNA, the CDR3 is TGTGCCAGCAGCGTAGCGTCAGGGGGGGTGAACACTGAAGCTTTCTTT. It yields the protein CASSVASGGVNTEAFF.

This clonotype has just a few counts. The CDR3 region is CASSLTVSLSGRAYEQYF. DNA for the CDR3: TGTGCCAGCAGCTTAACTGTTTCGTTGAGCGGGAGGGCCTACGAGCAGTACTTC. This sequence joins TRBV11-2 and TRBJ2-5, with 10 nucleotides matching TRBD2. The J call may be incorrect, as the DNA end agrees better with TRBJ2-7. The CDR3 contains 18 residues. The V gene's germline CDR1 is SGHAT and CDR2 FQNNGV.

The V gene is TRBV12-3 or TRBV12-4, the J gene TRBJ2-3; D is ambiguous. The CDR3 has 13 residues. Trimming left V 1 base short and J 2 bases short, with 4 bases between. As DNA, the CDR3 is TGTGCCAGCAGTTTAGAGTACACAGATACGCAGTATTTT. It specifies CASSLEYTDTQYF.

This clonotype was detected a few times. In nucleotides, the CDR3 is TGCGCCAGCACTGTCCAGGCAGACTCCTACGAGCAGTACTTC. Translated: CASTVQADSYEQYF. The V gene is TRBV5-1, the J gene TRBJ2-7; no clear D. Germline CDR1 and CDR2: SGHRS and YFSETQ. Between the trimmed V and J ends, which lost 6 bases and 0 bases, there was a span of 13 bases. The CDR3 extends over 14 amino acids.

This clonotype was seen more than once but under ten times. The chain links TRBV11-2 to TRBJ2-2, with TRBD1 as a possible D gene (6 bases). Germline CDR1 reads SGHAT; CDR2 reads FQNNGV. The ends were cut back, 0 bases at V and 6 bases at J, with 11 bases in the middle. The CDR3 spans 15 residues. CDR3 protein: CASSLEGAVSGELFF. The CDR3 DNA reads TGTGCCAGCAGCTTAGAGGGGGCAGTCTCCGGGGAGCTGTTTTTT.

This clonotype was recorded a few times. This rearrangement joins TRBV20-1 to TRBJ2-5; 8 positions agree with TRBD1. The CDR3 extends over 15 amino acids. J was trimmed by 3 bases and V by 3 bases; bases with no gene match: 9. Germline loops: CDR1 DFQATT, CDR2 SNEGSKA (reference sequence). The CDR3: CSARVPGGKEETQYF. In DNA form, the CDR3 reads TGCAGTGCTAGGGTGCCAGGGGGCAAAGAAGAGACCCAGTACTTC.

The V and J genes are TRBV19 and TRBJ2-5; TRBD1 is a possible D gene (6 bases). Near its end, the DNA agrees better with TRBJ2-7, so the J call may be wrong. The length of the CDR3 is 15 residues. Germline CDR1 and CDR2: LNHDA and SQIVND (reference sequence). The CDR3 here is CASSIGGGDFYEQYF. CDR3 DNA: TGTGCCAGTAGTATAGGAGGGGGAGATTTCTACGAGCAGTACTTC.

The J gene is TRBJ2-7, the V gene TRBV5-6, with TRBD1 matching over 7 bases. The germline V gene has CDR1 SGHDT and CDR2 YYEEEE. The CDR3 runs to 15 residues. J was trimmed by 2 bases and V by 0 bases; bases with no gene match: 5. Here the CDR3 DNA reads TGTGCCAGCAGCTTGGTCGCAGGGACAGCCTACGAGCAGTACTTC. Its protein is CASSLVAGTAYEQYF.

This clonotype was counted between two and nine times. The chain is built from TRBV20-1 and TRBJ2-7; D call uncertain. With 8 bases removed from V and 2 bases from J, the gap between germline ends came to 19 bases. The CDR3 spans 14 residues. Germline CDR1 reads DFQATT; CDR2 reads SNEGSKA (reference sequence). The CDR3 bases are TGCAGTCAAAGTTCTGGGGTCCTCCCCTACGAGCAGTACTTC. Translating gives CSQSSGVLPYEQYF.

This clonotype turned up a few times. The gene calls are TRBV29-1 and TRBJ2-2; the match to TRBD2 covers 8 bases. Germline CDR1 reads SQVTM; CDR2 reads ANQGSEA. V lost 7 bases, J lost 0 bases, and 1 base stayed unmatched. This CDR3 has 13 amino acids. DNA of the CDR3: TGCAGCGGCGGGGGGACGAACACCGGGGAGCTGTTTTTT. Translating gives CSGGGTNTGELFF.

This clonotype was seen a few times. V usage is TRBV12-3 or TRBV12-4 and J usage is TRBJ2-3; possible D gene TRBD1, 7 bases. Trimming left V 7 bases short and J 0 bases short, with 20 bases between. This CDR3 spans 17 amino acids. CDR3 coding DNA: TGTGCCAGCAACCACGACGGAGGGGGCCCTAGCACAGATACGCAGTATTTT. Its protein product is CASNHDGGGPSTDTQYF.

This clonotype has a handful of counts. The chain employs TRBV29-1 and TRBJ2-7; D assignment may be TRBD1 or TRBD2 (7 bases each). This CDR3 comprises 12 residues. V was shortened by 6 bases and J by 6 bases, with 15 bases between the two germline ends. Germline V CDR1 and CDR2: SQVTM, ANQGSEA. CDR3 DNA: TGCAGCGTCTTCACCAGGGGGGGCGAGCAGTACTTC. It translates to CSVFTRGGEQYF.

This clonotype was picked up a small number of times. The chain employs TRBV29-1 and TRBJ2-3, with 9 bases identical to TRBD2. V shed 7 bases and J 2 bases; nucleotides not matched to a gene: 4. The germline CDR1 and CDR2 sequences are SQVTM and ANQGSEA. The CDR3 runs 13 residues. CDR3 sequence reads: CSALAGNTDTQYF. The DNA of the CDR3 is TGCAGCGCCCTAGCGGGGAACACAGATACGCAGTATTTT.

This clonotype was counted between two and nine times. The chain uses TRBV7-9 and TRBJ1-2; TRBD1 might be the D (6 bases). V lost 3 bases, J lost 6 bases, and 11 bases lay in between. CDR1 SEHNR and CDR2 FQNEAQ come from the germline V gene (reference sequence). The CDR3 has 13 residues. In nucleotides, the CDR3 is TGTGCCAGCAGCTTTTTGAACAGGGATGGCTACACCTTC. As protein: CASSFLNRDGYTF.

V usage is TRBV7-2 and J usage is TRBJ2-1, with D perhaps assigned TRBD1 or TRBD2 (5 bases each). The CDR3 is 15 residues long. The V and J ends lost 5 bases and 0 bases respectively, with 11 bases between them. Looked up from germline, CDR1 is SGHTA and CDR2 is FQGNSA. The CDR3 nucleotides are TGTGCCAGCAGCGAGTGGGGGAGCTCCTACAATGAGCAGTTCTTC. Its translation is CASSEWGSSYNEQFF. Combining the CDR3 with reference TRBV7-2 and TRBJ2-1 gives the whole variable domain GAGVSQSPSNKVTEKGKDVELRCDPISGHTALYWYRQSLGQGLEFLIYFQGNSAPDKSGLPSDRFSAERTGGSVSTLTIQRTQQEDSAVYLCASSEWGSSYNEQFFGPGTRLTVL.

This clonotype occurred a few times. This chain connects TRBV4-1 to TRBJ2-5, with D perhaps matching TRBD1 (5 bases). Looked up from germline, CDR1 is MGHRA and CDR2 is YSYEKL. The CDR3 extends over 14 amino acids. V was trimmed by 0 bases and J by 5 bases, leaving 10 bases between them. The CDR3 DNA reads TGCGCCAGCAGCCAAGAAGGGGATGAGGAGACCCAGTACTTC. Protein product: CASSQEGDEETQYF.

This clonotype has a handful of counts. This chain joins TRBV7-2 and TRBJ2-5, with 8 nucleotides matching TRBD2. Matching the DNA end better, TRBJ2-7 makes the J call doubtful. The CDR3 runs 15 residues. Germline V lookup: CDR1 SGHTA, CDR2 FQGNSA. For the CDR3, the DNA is TGTGCCAGCAGCCTACGCGGGGGGCCATCATCCGAGCAGTACTTC. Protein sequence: CASSLRGGPSSEQYF.

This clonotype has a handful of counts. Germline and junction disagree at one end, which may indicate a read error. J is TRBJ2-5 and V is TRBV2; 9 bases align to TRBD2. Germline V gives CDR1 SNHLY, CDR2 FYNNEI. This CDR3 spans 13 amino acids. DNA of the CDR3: TGTGCCAGCAGTGAATTGGCGGGGGGGCCAGGGTTCTTC. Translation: CASSELAGGPGFF.

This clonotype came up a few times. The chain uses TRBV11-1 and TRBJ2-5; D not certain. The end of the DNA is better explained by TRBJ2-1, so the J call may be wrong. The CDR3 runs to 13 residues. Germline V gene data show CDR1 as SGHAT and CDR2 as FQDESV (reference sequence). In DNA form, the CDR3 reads TGTGCCAGCAGCTTCGATCGGAACAATGAGCAGTTCTTC. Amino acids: CASSFDRNNEQFF.

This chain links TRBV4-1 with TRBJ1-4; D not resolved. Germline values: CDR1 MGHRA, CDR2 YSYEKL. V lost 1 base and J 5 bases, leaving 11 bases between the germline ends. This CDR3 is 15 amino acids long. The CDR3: CASSQVDPRNEKLFF. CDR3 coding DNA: TGCGCCAGCAGCCAAGTGGACCCTCGGAATGAAAAACTGTTTTTT.

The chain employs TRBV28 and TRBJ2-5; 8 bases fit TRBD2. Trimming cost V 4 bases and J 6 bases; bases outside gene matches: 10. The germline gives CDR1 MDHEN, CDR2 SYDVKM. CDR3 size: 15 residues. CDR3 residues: CASSSRAGVRKTQYF. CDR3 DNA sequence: TGTGCCAGCAGTTCCAGAGCGGGAGTTAGGAAGACCCAGTACTTC.

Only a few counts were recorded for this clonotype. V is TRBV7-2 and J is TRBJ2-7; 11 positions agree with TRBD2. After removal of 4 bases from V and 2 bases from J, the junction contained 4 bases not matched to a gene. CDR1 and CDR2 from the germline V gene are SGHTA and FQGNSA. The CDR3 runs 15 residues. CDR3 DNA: TGTGCCAGCAGCTCGGGACTAGCGGTTGCCTACGAGCAGTACTTC. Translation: CASSSGLAVAYEQYF.

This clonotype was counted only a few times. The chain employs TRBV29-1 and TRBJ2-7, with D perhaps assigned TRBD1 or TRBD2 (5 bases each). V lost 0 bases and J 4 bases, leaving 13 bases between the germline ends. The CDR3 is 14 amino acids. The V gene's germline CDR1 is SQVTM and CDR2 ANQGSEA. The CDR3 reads CSVEEPGRVYEQYF. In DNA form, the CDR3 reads TGCAGCGTTGAAGAGCCGGGACGAGTTTACGAGCAGTACTTC.

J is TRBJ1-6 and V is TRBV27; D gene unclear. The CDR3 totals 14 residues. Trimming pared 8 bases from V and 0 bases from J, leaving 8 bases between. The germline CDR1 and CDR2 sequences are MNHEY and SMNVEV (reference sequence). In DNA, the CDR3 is TGTGCCAGCGGTCTCAGCTCCTATAATTCACCCCTCCACTTT. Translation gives CASGLSSYNSPLHF.

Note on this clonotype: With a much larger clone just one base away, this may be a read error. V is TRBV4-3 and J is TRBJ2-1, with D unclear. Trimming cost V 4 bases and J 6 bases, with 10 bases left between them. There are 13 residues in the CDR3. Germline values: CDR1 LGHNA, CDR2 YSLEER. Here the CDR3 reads CASSRETRNEQFF. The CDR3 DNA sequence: TGCGCCAGCAGCCGAGAGACGCGCAATGAGCAGTTCTTC.

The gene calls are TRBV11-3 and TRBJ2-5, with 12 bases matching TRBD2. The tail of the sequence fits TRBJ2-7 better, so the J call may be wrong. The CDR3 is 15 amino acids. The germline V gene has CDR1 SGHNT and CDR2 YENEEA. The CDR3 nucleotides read TGTGCCAGCAGCTTAGACCGGACTAGCGGGAACGAGCAGTACTTC. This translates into CASSLDRTSGNEQYF.